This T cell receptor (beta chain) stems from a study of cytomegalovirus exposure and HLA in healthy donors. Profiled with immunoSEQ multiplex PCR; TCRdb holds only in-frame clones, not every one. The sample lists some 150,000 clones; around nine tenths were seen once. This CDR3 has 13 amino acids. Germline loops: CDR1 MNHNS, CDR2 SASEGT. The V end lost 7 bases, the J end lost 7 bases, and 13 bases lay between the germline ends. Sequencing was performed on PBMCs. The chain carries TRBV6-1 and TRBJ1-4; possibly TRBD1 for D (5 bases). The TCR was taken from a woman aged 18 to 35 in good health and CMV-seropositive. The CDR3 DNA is TGTGCCAGCATTCGGGCGGGGGGTGAAAAACTGTTTTTT. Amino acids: CASIRAGGEKLFF.